A selection of T cell receptor beta chains follows, all from one sample in a study of radiation and T cells in renal cell carcinoma. TCRdb's table, derived via immunoSEQ multiplex PCR, lists solely in-frame clones and lacks some. The sample gives fewer than 200,000 clones, about 85% of which show up once; approximately 11% is in the top ten. The specimen comprised blood, sampled from a patient whose treatment included radiotherapy and nephrectomy. The receptors were gathered from a woman aged 45-60 years with renal cell carcinoma. Each CDR3 is given with its conserved first and last residue. Fields, in order: V gene, J gene, clone size, D gene, CDR3 DNA, CDR3 protein. A D gene is named only where the DNA matches it firmly. Expanded clones get a size class; other rows say once, few or many, or leave the size out.

>TRBV9|TRBJ2-7|NA|TRBD2
TGTGCCAGCAGCGCCCGACTAGCGGGGGGCTACGAGCAGTACTTC
CASSARLAGGYEQYF
>TRBV18|TRBJ1-2|NA|NA
TGTGCCAGCTCACCAGGGAAGAGGGGCGACGATGGCTACACCTTC
CASSPGKRGDDGYTF
>TRBV5-6|TRBJ1-4|NA|TRBD1
TGTGCCAGCAGCTTGGACAGGGGGTCCGAAAAACTGTTTTTT
CASSLDRGSEKLFF
>TRBV19|TRBJ2-7|NA|TRBD1
TGTGCCAGTAGTCGAACCCGGGACAGGGGTTACGAGCAGTACTTC
CASSRTRDRGYEQYF
>TRBV18|TRBJ1-2|NA|NA
TGTGCCAGCTCACCCAACAGGGAAAACTATGGCTACACCTTC
CASSPNRENYGYTF
>TRBV6-6|TRBJ2-7|NA|NA
TGTGCCAGCAGTCATCCCCATATGGCCTACGAGCAGTACTTC
CASSHPHMAYEQYF
>TRBV7-8|TRBJ1-1|NA|NA
TGTGCCAGCAGCCCCGAGGGGGTGAACACTGAAGCTTTCTTT
CASSPEGVNTEAFF
>TRBV2|TRBJ1-5|NA|TRBD1
TGTGCCAGCAGTGGGGGACAGCCGAATCAGCCCCAGCATTTT
CASSGGQPNQPQHF
>TRBV15|TRBJ1-4|NA|NA
TGTGCCACCAGCAGAGGGGGGGTGCAGGAAAAACTGTTTTTT
CATSRGGVQEKLFF
>TRBV4-2|TRBJ2-5|NA|TRBD1
TGTGCCAGCAGCCAAGAGAACACAGGGACAGTGACCCAGTACTTC
CASSQENTGTVTQYF
>TRBV5-8|TRBJ2-7|few|NA
TGTGCCAGCAGCTTCGGGGGCTACGAGCAGTACTTC
CASSFGGYEQYF
>TRBV11-2|TRBJ1-2|NA|NA
TGTGCCAGCAGCTTAGTCCCGGGCGGAATCTATGGCTACACCTTC
CASSLVPGGIYGYTF
>TRBV10-3|TRBJ1-2|NA|TRBD1
TGTGCCATCAAGACAGGGGTTAATAACTATGGCTACACCTTC
CAIKTGVNNYGYTF
>TRBV14|TRBJ2-1|NA|TRBD1
TGTGCCAGCAGCGGCCCGGGACAGGGCCCCAATGAGCAGTTCTTC
CASSGPGQGPNEQFF
>TRBV29-1|TRBJ2-7|few|NA
TGCAGCGTTCAGAGAGACTACGAGCAGTACTTC
CSVQRDYEQYF
>TRBV25-1|TRBJ2-1|NA|TRBD1
TGTGCCAGCAGTGAATGGGAGACAGGGGCCTACAATGAGCAGTTCTTC
CASSEWETGAYNEQFF
>TRBV25-1|TRBJ2-3|NA|TRBD2
TGTGCCAGCAGTGCCCTAACCGGGGGGGGAACAGATACGCAGTATTTT
CASSALTGGGTDTQYF
>TRBV6-6|TRBJ1-3|NA|NA
TGTGCCAGCACCCTAGGGGACTCTGGAAACACCATATATTTT
CASTLGDSGNTIYF
>TRBV5-6|TRBJ1-1|few|NA
TGTGCCAGCAGCTTCGGGACACTGAACACTGAAGCTTTCTTT
CASSFGTLNTEAFF
>TRBV5-1|TRBJ2-2|NA|NA
TGCGCCAGCAACGAACCGGGACCCCTAACCGGGGAGCTGTTTTTT
CASNEPGPLTGELFF
>TRBV7-6|TRBJ2-2|NA|NA
TGTGCCAGCAGCCCCTCTTTCGGTGGAGCGAACACCGGGGAGCTGTTTTTT
CASSPSFGGANTGELFF
>TRBV4-3|TRBJ2-7|NA|NA
TGCGCCAGCAGCCAGGCTAGGGGGTACTACGAGCAGTACTTC
CASSQARGYYEQYF
>TRBV30|TRBJ1-4|NA|TRBD1
TGTGCCTGGAAACAGGGGGCTGGCGAAAAACTGTTTTTT
CAWKQGAGEKLFF
>TRBV7-3|TRBJ1-1|NA|NA
TGTGCCAGCAGCTTAATAGGAGGGTACAACACTGAAGCTTTCTTT
CASSLIGGYNTEAFF
>TRBV5-4|TRBJ2-4|NA|NA
TGTGCCAGCAGCTTAGGGGGTGCCAAAAACATTCAGTACTTC
CASSLGGAKNIQYF
>TRBV19|TRBJ1-1|once|NA
TGTGCCAGTAGTATATGGGGGATTGGGGCTGAAGCTTTCTTT
CASSIWGIGAEAFF
>TRBV4-2|TRBJ2-3|once|NA
TGTGCCAGCAGCCAAGAGTGGCTCGAAGCCCCCTCAAGCACAGATACGCAGTATTTT
CASSQEWLEAPSSTDTQYF
>TRBV9|TRBJ2-1|NA|TRBD2
TGTGCCAGCAGCGTAGGGGGGTCTAGCGGGGCCTCCTACAATGAGCAGTTCTTC
CASSVGGSSGASYNEQFF
>TRBV6-1|TRBJ1-5|few|NA
TGTGCCAGCAGTGAAGGGGTAGTCAATCAGCCCCAGCATTTT
CASSEGVVNQPQHF
>TRBV19|TRBJ2-7|once|TRBD1
TGTGCCAGTAGCCCGGGACAGGAGATGGGCGAGCAGTACTTC
CASSPGQEMGEQYF
>TRBV5-6|TRBJ1-4|NA|NA
TGTGCCAGCAGCTCAAGAGGGCAGGGTGGTGAAAAACTGTTTTTT
CASSSRGQGGEKLFF
>TRBV7-2|TRBJ1-6|NA|NA
TGTGCCAGCAGCTTAGGTATCTACAATAATTCACCCCTCCACTTT
CASSLGIYNNSPLHF
>TRBV7-2|TRBJ2-2|NA|NA
TGTGCCAGCAGCTTCAATGGAGCGGCGAACACCGGGGAGCTGTTTTTT
CASSFNGAANTGELFF
>TRBV5-4|TRBJ2-7|NA|TRBD1
TGTGCCAGCAGCGTGGGACAGGGGGCTCCCTACGAGCAGTACTTC
CASSVGQGAPYEQYF
>TRBV27|TRBJ2-7|NA|TRBD1
TGTGCCAGCAGGATGGACAGGCGAACCTACGAGCAGTACTTC
CASRMDRRTYEQYF
>TRBV6-6|TRBJ2-5|NA|NA
TGTGCCAGCAGTTCCAACCACTACAGGGACTTGGAGACCCAGTACTTC
CASSSNHYRDLETQYF
>TRBV30|TRBJ2-3|NA|NA
TGTGCCTGGAGCCCTAACTCAGATACGCAGTATTTT
CAWSPNSDTQYF
>TRBV19|TRBJ1-2|NA|NA
TGTGCCAGCCACCAGGTGAGGGATTCAGGTGGCTACACCTTC
CASHQVRDSGGYTF
>TRBV10-1|TRBJ1-1|once|NA
TGCGCCAGCAGAATCAGCCTGAACACTGAAGCTTTCTTT
CASRISLNTEAFF
>TRBV5-4|TRBJ2-3|NA|NA
TGTGCCAGCAGCCCACCCGTGTCCAAGCCCACAGATACGCAGTATTTT
CASSPPVSKPTDTQYF
>TRBV10-3|TRBJ2-5|NA|NA
TGTGCCATCAGTGAAGGACTCTCACAAGAGACCCAGTACTTC
CAISEGLSQETQYF
>TRBV5-1|TRBJ1-5|NA|NA
TGCGCCAGCAGCCCTTTGGGGACGGCTAATCAGCCCCAGCATTTT
CASSPLGTANQPQHF
>TRBV18|TRBJ1-2|NA|NA
TGTGCCAGCTCCTCCATCTATGGCTACACCTTC
CASSSIYGYTF
>TRBV5-1|TRBJ2-5|NA|NA
TGCGCCAGCAGCTTGACACTCCAAGAGACCCAGTACTTC
CASSLTLQETQYF
>TRBV15|TRBJ2-1|NA|NA
TGTGCCACCAGCAGTGCGGGTCCCCCCTACAATGAGCAGTTCTTC
CATSSAGPPYNEQFF
>TRBV7-9|TRBJ2-7|NA|TRBD2
TGTGCCAGCAGCTCTAGCGGGGGGACCTCCGAGCAGTACTTC
CASSSSGGTSEQYF
>TRBV6-5|TRBJ2-1|NA|TRBD2
TGTGCCAGCAGACTAGCGGGGGTTACCAATGAGCAGTTCTTC
CASRLAGVTNEQFF
>TRBV5-1|TRBJ2-7|NA|NA
TGCGCCAGCAGCCCGCCCGAACGGCCCTACGAGCAGTACTTC
CASSPPERPYEQYF